The 11 T cell receptor beta chains in this list originate from one sample, sequenced in a study of OX40 agonist ivuxolimab in advanced cancers. Library prep was done by the immunoSEQ multiplex PCR assay. TCRdb mirrors the immuneACCESS table, restricted to in-frame sequences. Some clones are absent from its copies; in checked studies, under half trace to an unresolved V gene, and the reason for the others is unknown. This sample is represented by 30,000 to 35,000 clones; roughly 80% of them were singletons. The ten largest clones capture over 2.5% of the sample. The sample was CD4+ or CD8+ T cells sorted from blood, taken in a trial of the OX40 agonist ivuxolimab. Source of these receptors: an adult with an advanced solid tumor such as melanoma, head and neck, liver or kidney cancer.

This sequence joins TRBV5-5 and TRBJ1-4, with 10 nucleotides matching TRBD1. The CDR3 sequence is 14 residues long. Germline values: CDR1 SGHKS, CDR2 YYEKEE (reference sequence). Trimming removed 6 bases from V and 7 bases from J; junction bases left unmatched: 6. CDR3: CASTTGTGAEKLFF. In DNA form, the CDR3 reads TGTGCCAGCACCACCGGGACAGGGGCTGAAAAACTGTTTTTT.

J is TRBJ1-2 and V is TRBV30, with a tentative D call TRBD1 (5 bases). Germline V CDR1 and CDR2: GTSNPN, SVGIG (reference sequence). Deletions cut 6 bases from V and 10 bases from J, with 21 bases between. The CDR3 runs to 13 residues. The chain's CDR3 is CACTAGRRFTYTF. The CDR3 region has the DNA TGTGCCTGCACAGCAGGGCGACGTTTTACCTACACCTTC.

V usage is TRBV11-3 and J usage is TRBJ2-2; 9 bases match TRBD1. V lost 1 base and J lost 1; bases outside the gene matches: 7. CDR1 and CDR2 (germline): SGHNT, YENEEA. The CDR3 has 18 residues. The CDR3 region has the DNA TGTGCCAGCAGCTTAGGACTCTGGGACAGGGAGAACACCGGGGAGCTGTTTTTT. It yields the protein CASSLGLWDRENTGELFF.

The chain employs TRBV6-5 and TRBJ2-1; D may correspond to TRBD1 or TRBD2 (6 bases each). V dropped 7 bases and J dropped 5 bases, with 12 bases sitting between them. Germline lookup yields CDR1 MNHEY and CDR2 SVGAGI. The CDR3 covers 13 residues. CDR3 DNA sequence: TGTGCCAGCACTCGGGGGCCTAACAATGAGCAGTTCTTC. This translates into CASTRGPNNEQFF.

V is TRBV15 and J is TRBJ2-4; TRBD1 might be the D (6 bases). Between the trimmed V and J ends, which lost 3 bases and 7 bases, there was a span of 16 bases. This CDR3 spans 15 amino acids. Germline CDR1 and CDR2: LNHNV and YYDKDF (reference sequence). CDR3 loop: CATSRQGGNRNIQYF. The CDR3 DNA sequence: TGTGCCACCAGCAGGCAAGGGGGAAATCGGAACATTCAGTACTTC.

V usage is TRBV19 and J usage is TRBJ2-3; the match to TRBD1 covers 7 bases. The germline CDR1 and CDR2 sequences are LNHDA and SQIVND (reference sequence). V gave up 5 bases and J gave up 3 bases; unmatched junction bases: 5. The CDR3 contains 14 residues. The DNA for the CDR3 is TGTGCCAGTAGTTTGGGACAGCTAACAGATACGCAGTATTTT. This codes for CASSLGQLTDTQYF.

The chain recombines TRBV5-1 with TRBJ1-2; TRBD1 is a possible D gene (6 bases). This CDR3 is 15 amino acids long. V lost 4 bases and J 4 bases, leaving 17 bases between the germline ends. Germline CDR1 is SGHRS and CDR2 is YFSETQ. Written as DNA, the CDR3 is TGCGCCAGCAGCCCTGACTCAGGGGCTAGCTATGGCTACACCTTC. Its translation: CASSPDSGASYGYTF.

V gene TRBV28 combines with J gene TRBJ1-2, with 7 bases identical to TRBD1. Germline values: CDR1 MDHEN, CDR2 SYDVKM. J gave up 8 bases and V 6 bases, and 12 bases lay outside the gene matches. CDR3 length: 14 residues. The CDR3 region has the DNA TGTGCCAGCAGACATTCTACAGGGGATAACGGCTACACCTTC. This codes for CASRHSTGDNGYTF.

This clone has only one observation. The rearrangement links TRBV28 to TRBJ1-1; tentative D call: TRBD1 (6 bases). The germline V gene has CDR1 MDHEN and CDR2 SYDVKM. V was shortened by 5 bases and J by 2 bases, with 12 bases between the two germline ends. This CDR3 spans 14 amino acids. The CDR3 DNA follows: TGTGCCAGCAGTCAACAGGGAGTTAACACTGAAGCTTTCTTT. Translated: CASSQQGVNTEAFF.

This chain connects TRBV28 to TRBJ2-1, with 9 bases matching TRBD2. This CDR3 contains 15 residues. With V trimmed by 8 bases and J by 0 bases, 5 bases remained unmatched. The germline V gene encodes CDR1 MDHEN and CDR2 SYDVKM. Here the CDR3 reads CASYSGGSSYNEQFF. The CDR3 DNA reads as TGTGCCAGCTATAGCGGGGGTAGCTCCTACAATGAGCAGTTCTTC.

The chain is built from TRBV15 and TRBJ1-4; D remains unclear. The germline V and J ends were trimmed by 6 bases and 8 bases, with 19 bases remaining between them. The CDR3 is 15 amino acids. Germline CDR1 and CDR2: LNHNV and YYDKDF (reference sequence). In DNA, the CDR3 is TGTGCCACCAGAAGCACCGGGATCCTGGGGGAAAAACTGTTTTTT. Its translation: CATRSTGILGEKLFF.